Given below is one T cell receptor (beta chain) in context. Naive-designated CD8 cells lacked CD45RO, were positively enriched for CCR7, and omitted terminally differentiated effector memory CD45RA+ cells. The data derive from a study of shared clonotypes between healthy human individuals. Produced via immunoSEQ multiplex PCR; TCRdb's table is partial and in-frame only. The top ten hold about 0.21% of the sample, which has 800,000 to 950,000 clones, around 96% seen once. Germline lookup yields CDR1 MNHEY and CDR2 SMNVEV (reference sequence). Between the trimmed V and J ends, which lost 4 bases and 3 bases, there was a span of 9 bases. The CDR3 runs 13 residues.

The chain recombines TRBV27 with TRBJ1-1; the D is unclear. The source material was naive CD8+ T cells sorted from blood. The receptor's source is a man aged 25-40 years in good health. The CDR3 loop reads CASSWAVYTEAFF. CDR3 coding DNA: TGTGCCAGCAGTTGGGCAGTCTACACTGAAGCTTTCTTT.